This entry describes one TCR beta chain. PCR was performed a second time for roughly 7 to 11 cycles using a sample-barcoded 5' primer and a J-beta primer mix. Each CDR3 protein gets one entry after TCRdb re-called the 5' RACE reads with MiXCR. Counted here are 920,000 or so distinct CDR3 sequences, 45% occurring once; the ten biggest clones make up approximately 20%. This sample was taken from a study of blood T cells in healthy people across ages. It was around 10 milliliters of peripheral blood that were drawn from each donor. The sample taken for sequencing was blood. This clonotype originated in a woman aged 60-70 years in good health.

CDR3 residues: CASSPPSVRDTQYF. The CDR3 nucleotides are TGTGCCAGCAGCCCTCCTAGCGTAAGGGATACGCAGTATTTT. The genes are TRBV13 and TRBJ2-3; weak D call: TRBD2 (6 bases). Trimming shortened V by 5 bases and J by 6 bases, and 15 bases separated the two germline ends. Looked up from germline, CDR1 is PRHDT and CDR2 is FYEKMQ (reference sequence). The CDR3 is 14 residues long.